A single sample is the source of the 9 T cell receptor beta chains below, sequenced in a study of cytomegalovirus exposure and HLA in healthy donors. A multiplex PCR was run with 60 Vbeta primers and 13 Jbeta primers. Using immunoSEQ multiplex PCR, the repertoire was profiled, and TCRdb retains in-frame clones only, with some absent. The sample has about 160,000 clones; 70% to 90% are singletons. The sequencing input was PBMCs. These receptors were collected from a woman aged 30 to 39 in good health and CMV-seropositive.

The chain employs TRBV29-1 and TRBJ1-1; D unclear. The CDR3 spans 12 residues. The V gene's germline CDR1 is SQVTM and CDR2 ANQGSEA. V was pared by 8 bases and J by 0 bases, with 10 bases between. As DNA, the CDR3 is TGCAGCCAGTTGAAGATGAACACTGAAGCTTTCTTT. Translated, it gives CSQLKMNTEAFF.

V is TRBV29-1 and J is TRBJ2-4, with 9 bases fitting TRBD1. Unmatched junction bases numbered 9, after V lost 4 bases and J lost 11 bases. The CDR3 loop spans 13 amino acids. Per the germline V gene, CDR1 is SQVTM and CDR2 is ANQGSEA. CDR3 residues: CSVGGWDRAVQYF. The CDR3 DNA sequence: TGCAGCGTTGGGGGTTGGGACAGGGCTGTTCAGTACTTC.

This chain uses TRBV9 with TRBJ1-1, with D unresolved. The CDR3 sequence is 16 residues long. CDR1 SGDLS and CDR2 YYNGEE come from the germline V gene. The V and J ends lost 1 base and 1 base respectively, with 14 bases between them. DNA of the CDR3: TGTGCCAGCAGCGTAACCGGTAAACCCTCGAACACTGAAGCTTTCTTT. This translates into CASSVTGKPSNTEAFF.

The gene calls are TRBV7-9 and TRBJ2-7; 9 bases line up with TRBD2. The CDR3 covers 14 residues. With V trimmed by 7 bases and J by 4 bases, 8 bases remained unmatched. CDR1 and CDR2 from the germline V gene are SEHNR and FQNEAQ (reference sequence). CDR3: CASTQRGAPYEQYF. CDR3 bases: TGTGCCAGCACTCAGCGGGGGGCCCCTTACGAGCAGTACTTC.

The chain has TRBV5-6 and TRBJ1-5; TRBD1 matches 7 bases. V shed 1 base and J 4 bases; nucleotides not matched to a gene: 8. The CDR3 runs to 16 residues. Germline V gene lookup returns CDR1 SGHDT and CDR2 YYEEEE. The CDR3, as DNA: TGTGCCAGCAGCTTGACGGCAGGGGGTCTAAATCAGCCCCAGCATTTT. Translation gives CASSLTAGGLNQPQHF.

This CDR3 is CASTLTTGGAETQYF. The CDR3 coding sequence is TGTGCCAGCACCCTAACGACAGGGGGGGCAGAGACCCAGTACTTC. The chain joins TRBV6-1 to TRBJ2-5; 9 nucleotides align to TRBD1. With 7 bases clipped from V and 4 bases from J, the junction kept 10 bases outside the gene matches. CDR1 MNHNS and CDR2 SASEGT come from the germline V gene. The CDR3 contains 15 residues.

This sequence joins TRBV5-4 and TRBJ1-1; the D gene is possibly TRBD1 (6 bases). CDR3 length: 16 residues. CDR1 and CDR2 (germline): SGHNT, YYREEE (reference sequence). V lost 3 bases, J lost 7 bases, and 22 bases lay in between. DNA for the CDR3: TGTGCCAGCAGCTCGGCGAAAAACAGGGTAGGCAATGAAGCTTTCTTT. This sequence encodes CASSSAKNRVGNEAFF.

V gene TRBV28 combines with J gene TRBJ2-2, with D possibly TRBD1 on 6 matching bases. The ends were cut back, 3 bases at V and 6 bases at J, with 14 bases in the middle. The CDR3 sequence is 15 residues long. Germline CDR1 is MDHEN and CDR2 is SYDVKM. CDR3 residues: CASSLLRQEPGELFF. CDR3 in DNA: TGTGCCAGCAGTTTGCTACGACAGGAGCCCGGGGAGCTGTTTTTT.

J is TRBJ1-1 and V is TRBV7-2; tentatively, D is TRBD1 (5 bases). The germline gives CDR1 SGHTA, CDR2 FQGNSA. The CDR3 has 15 residues. Trimming took 3 bases from V and 3 from J, leaving 14 bases between them. The CDR3 region is CASSFRWGGDTEAFF. CDR3 bases: TGTGCCAGCAGCTTCCGGTGGGGAGGGGACACTGAAGCTTTCTTT.